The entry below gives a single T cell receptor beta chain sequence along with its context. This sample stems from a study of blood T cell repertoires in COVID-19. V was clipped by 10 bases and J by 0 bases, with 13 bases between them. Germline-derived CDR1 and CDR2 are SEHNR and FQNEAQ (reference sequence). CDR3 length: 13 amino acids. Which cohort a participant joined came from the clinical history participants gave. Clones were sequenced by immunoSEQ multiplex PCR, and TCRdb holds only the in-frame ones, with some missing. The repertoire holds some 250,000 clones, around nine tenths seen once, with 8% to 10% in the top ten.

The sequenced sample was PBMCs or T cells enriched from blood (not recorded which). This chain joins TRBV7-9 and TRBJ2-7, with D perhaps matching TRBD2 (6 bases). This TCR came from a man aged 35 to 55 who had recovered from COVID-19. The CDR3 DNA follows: TGTGCCACCGAAGCGGGCAACTCCTACGAGCAGTACTTC. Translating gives CATEAGNSYEQYF.